Listed below are T cell receptor beta chains from one sample, sequenced in a study of CD8 T cells in ankylosing spondylitis. From the 5' RACE reads, TCRdb called clonotypes with MiXCR, one entry per CDR3 protein. The sample lists 200,000 to 300,000 distinct CDR3 sequences, around 10% occurring once. The sequenced sample was blood, either unsorted or a sorted T cell fraction (not recorded which). All receptors derive from a male donor with ankylosing spondylitis or in good health (not recorded which). Each CDR3 is given with its conserved first and last residue. Each record gives: D gene, clone size, V gene, J gene, CDR3 DNA, CDR3 protein. The D gene is left open where the match is weak. The size field is filled for only some rows; it gives once, few, many or a size class.

TRBD2	.	TRBV6-1	TRBJ2-3	TGTGCCAGCAGACGAGCGGGGCTTAGCACAGATACGCAGTATTTT	CASRRAGLSTDTQYF
.	.	TRBV5-5	TRBJ2-6	TGTGCCAGCTCAGTTGGGGAATTGCCTTACTCTGGGGCCAACGTCCTGACTTTC	CASSVGELPYSGANVLTF
.	many	TRBV4-2	TRBJ1-2	TGTGCCAGCAGCCAAGATCATGGCTACACCTTC	CASSQDHGYTF
TRBD1	few	TRBV11-1	TRBJ1-1	TGTGCCAGCAGCTCGGACAGGGGGCTTACTGAAGCTTTCTTT	CASSSDRGLTEAFF
TRBD2	many	TRBV20-1	TRBJ2-3	TGCAGTGCTAGAGATCTCGTGGGCAGATCTAGCGGGAGAGCAGATACGCAGTATTTT	CSARDLVGRSSGRADTQYF
.	many	TRBV9	TRBJ2-3	TGTGCCAGCAGCGTAGCAATCCCAGATACGCAGTATTTT	CASSVAIPDTQYF
TRBD2	.	TRBV10-3	TRBJ2-1	TGTGCCATCAGTGAGTCGATTAGCGGGGCTTACAATGAGCAGTTCTTC	CAISESISGAYNEQFF
.	many	TRBV6-6	TRBJ1-1	TGTGCCAGCAGTTTCGGGTCCTTCACTGAAGCTTTCTTT	CASSFGSFTEAFF
TRBD2	few	TRBV15	TRBJ2-3	TGTGCCACCAGCAGAGACGGTCTAGCGGGAGGAGGAGATACGCAGTATTTT	CATSRDGLAGGGDTQYF
.	.	TRBV11-2	TRBJ2-1	TGTGCCAGCAGCTTAGATCCCTCGAGTGAGCAGTTCTTC	CASSLDPSSEQFF
.	many	TRBV7-8	TRBJ2-7	TGTGCCAGCAGCCCACGCAGGATAGGAGGGGATTCCGAGCAGTACTTC	CASSPRRIGGDSEQYF
.	many	TRBV5-1	TRBJ2-7	TGCGCCAGCGGATTTGCGGATGACTCCTACGAGCAGTACTTC	CASGFADDSYEQYF
.	.	TRBV9	TRBJ1-2	TGTGCCAGCAGCGTAGCCAGCAACTATGGCTACACCTTC	CASSVASNYGYTF
.	.	TRBV28	TRBJ2-7	TGTGCCAGCAGTCTCCTAGGTCACTACGAGCAGTACTTC	CASSLLGHYEQYF
.	many	TRBV15	TRBJ1-2	TGTGCCACCAGCAGCCCTGGCTATGGCTACACCTTC	CATSSPGYGYTF
.	many	TRBV7-8	TRBJ1-4	TGTGCCAGCAGCGTTGGGAGGGCCTCAAAACTGTTTTTT	CASSVGRASKLFF
TRBD1	few	TRBV6-1	TRBJ1-2	TGTGCCACCCTACTGGGACAGCATTCTTATGGCTACACCTTC	CATLLGQHSYGYTF
.	many	TRBV7-3	TRBJ1-2	TGTGCCAGCAGCCCGCATGGGGAATCGGGCTATGGCTACACCTTC	CASSPHGESGYGYTF
.	many	TRBV29-1	TRBJ1-5	TGCAGCGTTGAGGTGGTCCAGGGTGGGCCCCAGCATTTT	CSVEVVQGGPQHF
TRBD2	.	TRBV10-2	TRBJ2-1	TGCGCCAGCAGTGAGGGGCGGGAGGTTGGACCCAATGAGCAGTTCTTC	CASSEGREVGPNEQFF
.	many	TRBV5-1	TRBJ2-1	TGCGCCAGCAGCTTGGAAGCCCAGGTATACAATGAGCAGTTCTTC	CASSLEAQVYNEQFF
.	few	TRBV18	TRBJ2-7	TGTGCCAGCTCACCACTAGGTACAGGCCTTCCCTACGAGCAGTACTTC	CASSPLGTGLPYEQYF
.	many	TRBV9	TRBJ2-2	TGTGCCAGCAGCCCCCTCGACAGAGCCACCGGGGAGCTGTTTTTT	CASSPLDRATGELFF
TRBD2	.	TRBV6-5	TRBJ2-3	TGTGCCAGCAGTTACGCGCAAGCGGGAGTTGTCACAGATACGCAGTATTTT	CASSYAQAGVVTDTQYF
TRBD2	many	TRBV3-1	TRBJ2-1	TGTGCCAGCAGCCAAGCTAGGCTAGCGGGACGCTATGAGCAGTTCTTC	CASSQARLAGRYEQFF
TRBD2	many	TRBV20-1	TRBJ2-3	TGCAGTGCTATTTCTAGCGGGGGGACTGATACGCAGTATTTT	CSAISSGGTDTQYF
.	.	TRBV7-9	TRBJ2-3	TGTGCCAGCAGCTTAGTTATTAGCACAGATACGCAGTATTTT	CASSLVISTDTQYF
.	many	TRBV6-4	TRBJ1-1	TGTGCCAGCAGTGTGGAGGCCGGGATAGGCACTGAAGCTTTCTTT	CASSVEAGIGTEAFF
.	many	TRBV5-1	TRBJ1-2	TGCGCCAGCAGCACCGACGGATTCTATGGCTACACCTTC	CASSTDGFYGYTF